One sample yielded the 14 T cell receptor beta chains listed below, sequenced in a study of T cells after yellow fever vaccination. TCRdb itself ran the 5' RACE reads through MiXCR, one entry per CDR3 protein. The sample lists almost 600,000 distinct CDR3 sequences, about 14% occurring once. The material sequenced was PBMCs, taken on the day of the yellow fever booster vaccination. The receptors shown here come from a man aged 25 to 45 who received the YFV17D yellow fever vaccine.

Many counts were recorded for this clonotype. This chain links TRBV18 with TRBJ2-5, with D hard to call. V gave up 0 bases and J gave up 0 bases, with 5 bases separating them. Germline CDR1 is KGHSH and CDR2 is LQKENI. The CDR3 covers 14 residues. The CDR3 DNA reads TGTGCCAGCTCACCACCGTCCTACCAAGAGACCCAGTACTTC. Its protein product is CASSPPSYQETQYF.

This clonotype has more than one count but fewer than ten. This chain connects TRBV7-2 to TRBJ2-2; TRBD2 matches at 8 bases. CDR3 length: 17 residues. Germline V gives CDR1 SGHTA, CDR2 FQGNSA. J gave up 2 bases and V 1 base, and 6 bases lay outside the gene matches. CDR3 sequence (DNA): TGTGCCAGCAGCTTAGGCCTAGCGGGTGCTAACACCGGGGAGCTGTTTTTT. This sequence encodes CASSLGLAGANTGELFF. Supplemented by reference TRBV7-2 and TRBJ2-2, the full variable domain reads GAGVSQSPSNKVTEKGKDVELRCDPISGHTALYWYRQSLGQGLEFLIYFQGNSAPDKSGLPSDRFSAERTGGSVSTLTIQRTQQEDSAVYLCASSLGLAGANTGELFFGEGSRLTVL.

This clonotype has only a few counts. This chain links TRBV7-2 with TRBJ2-5; 10 bases are a match to TRBD1. Trimming took 5 bases from V and 6 from J; bases not matched to a gene: 9. The germline gives CDR1 SGHTA, CDR2 FQGNSA. The CDR3 is 15 residues long. The DNA for the CDR3 is TGTGCCAGCAGCCCCCCCTCGACAGGGGGCAAGACCCAGTACTTC. This gives the protein CASSPPSTGGKTQYF.

This rearrangement joins TRBV7-8 to TRBJ1-5; D unresolved. The V end lost 2 bases, the J end lost 3 bases, and 11 bases lay between the germline ends. The V gene's germline CDR1 is SGHVS and CDR2 FQNEAQ. The CDR3 contains 15 residues. The DNA for the CDR3 is TGTGCCAGCAGCTTATGGGAATCCCCCAATCAGCCCCAGCATTTT. Translated, it gives CASSLWESPNQPQHF.

The table lists this clonotype with a few counts. This chain's CDR3 is CASSQDRYSSETQYF. Here the CDR3 DNA reads TGTGCCAGCAGCCAAGATCGTTATAGTTCGGAGACCCAGTACTTC. This chain joins TRBV4-2 and TRBJ2-5, with no clear D. The CDR3 sequence is 15 residues long. The V gene lost 0 bases and the J gene lost 5 bases, with 13 bases spanning the gap. Germline values: CDR1 LGHNA, CDR2 YNFKEQ.

Only a few counts were recorded for this clonotype. The chain is built from TRBV4-3 and TRBJ2-1; possibly TRBD2 for D (6 bases). With 5 bases removed from V and 4 bases from J, the gap between germline ends came to 18 bases. Germline values: CDR1 LGHNA, CDR2 YSLEER. The CDR3 extends over 16 amino acids. In nucleotides, the CDR3 is TGCGCCAGCAGCTCAGGACGGGGACTCCTTTACAATGAGCAGTTCTTC. This encodes CASSSGRGLLYNEQFF.

This clonotype has only a few counts. The J gene is TRBJ2-7, the V gene TRBV7-6; TRBD2 agrees at 8 bases. Per the germline V gene, CDR1 is SGHVS and CDR2 is FNYEAQ. V lost 7 bases to trimming and J lost 3 bases; unmatched junction nucleotides: 8. There are 14 residues in the CDR3. The CDR3 region has the DNA TGTGCCAGCACCCCCGGGACTAGAGACTACGAGCAGTACTTC. Its protein product is CASTPGTRDYEQYF.

This clonotype was seen more than once but under ten times. The gene calls are TRBV18 and TRBJ2-7, with TRBD1 matching 9 bases. The CDR3 runs 15 residues. V lost 3 bases to trimming and J lost 3 bases; unmatched junction nucleotides: 6. Germline CDR1 and CDR2: KGHSH and LQKENI. The CDR3 DNA reads as TGTGCCAGCTCACCGGGACAGGGTTGGGTCTACGAGCAGTACTTC. This sequence encodes CASSPGQGWVYEQYF.

V and J are TRBV7-8 and TRBJ2-7, with a possible D match to TRBD2 (5 bases). V lost 3 bases, J lost 3 bases, and 9 bases lay in between. The CDR3 is 13 amino acids. The germline V gene encodes CDR1 SGHVS and CDR2 FQNEAQ. In nucleotides, the CDR3 is TGTGCCAGCAGCTTTGGACTTTTCTACGAGCAGTACTTC. This translates into CASSFGLFYEQYF.

CDR3 sequence reads: CSVEDGYSAYNEQFF. The CDR3 region has the DNA TGCAGCGTTGAAGATGGCTACTCCGCTTACAATGAGCAGTTCTTC. The chain links TRBV29-1 to TRBJ2-1; D call uncertain. CDR1 and CDR2 (germline): SQVTM, ANQGSEA. Trimming took off 0 bases at V and 4 bases at J, with 13 bases between the two ends. CDR3 length: 15 amino acids.

This clonotype came up a few times. The chain has TRBV5-1 and TRBJ2-1; D is unresolved. The CDR3 covers 13 residues. CDR1 and CDR2 (germline): SGHRS, YFSETQ. Trimming shortened V by 7 bases and J by 7 bases, and 15 bases separated the two germline ends. The CDR3: CASGPRVENEQFF. CDR3 sequence (DNA): TGCGCCAGCGGACCTAGAGTGGAGAATGAGCAGTTCTTC.

Only a few counts were recorded for this clonotype. The V and J genes are TRBV19 and TRBJ2-1; 12 nucleotides agree with TRBD2. Germline CDR1 is LNHDA and CDR2 is SQIVND (reference sequence). This CDR3 comprises 15 residues. V was pared by 4 bases and J by 12 bases, with 10 bases of the junction left unmatched. The CDR3 DNA sequence: TGTGCCAGTAGTACGACTAGCGGGGGATCGTCGGTGCAGTTCTTC. It is translated as CASSTTSGGSSVQFF.

This sequence joins TRBV7-9 and TRBJ2-1, with a tentative D call TRBD2 (5 bases). CDR1 and CDR2 (germline): SEHNR, FQNEAQ (reference sequence). The CDR3 consists of 15 residues. Deletions cut 4 bases from V and 8 bases from J, with 18 bases between. CDR3 loop: CASSSHWGEGDEQFF. The CDR3 nucleotides are TGTGCCAGCAGCTCCCACTGGGGAGAGGGCGATGAGCAGTTCTTC.

This clonotype was observed a few times. The gene calls are TRBV16 and TRBJ2-1, with D tentatively TRBD2 (6 bases). V gave up 0 bases and J gave up 9 bases, with 12 bases separating them. The CDR3 sequence is 14 residues long. Per germline, CDR1 KGHSY and CDR2 FQNENV. The CDR3 nucleotides are TGTGCCAGCAGCCAATCGACTAGGGTCTTTGAGCAGTTCTTC. Translated, it gives CASSQSTRVFEQFF.